Below, 16 T cell receptor beta chains from the same sample are listed, as sequenced in a study of blood T cell repertoires in COVID-19. This table comes from immunoSEQ multiplex PCR, and its TCRdb copy is limited to in-frame clones, with some not included. The profile covers 60,000 to 80,000 clones, with 85% appearing a single time and roughly 23% taken by the ten largest. The sequenced material came from peripheral blood. The source is a man aged 50-59 years with acute or convalescent COVID-19.

The chain couples TRBV5-1 to TRBJ2-1, with 8 bases lining up with TRBD2. V dropped 0 bases and J dropped 7; count of bases not matched to a gene: 12. CDR3 length: 17 residues. Germline V gene sequence: CDR1 SGHRS, CDR2 YFSETQ. The CDR3 DNA is TGCGCCAGCAGCTTGGGCCCTTCCGGGGGGGCCGATAATGAGCAGTTCTTC. Its protein is CASSLGPSGGADNEQFF.

V usage is TRBV3-1 (or the pseudogene TRBV3-2) and J usage is TRBJ2-4; 11 bases line up with TRBD2. V lost 0 bases, J lost 0 bases, and 4 bases stayed unmatched. The CDR3 consists of 18 residues. Germline V gives CDR1 LGHDT, CDR2 YNNKEL (reference sequence). This chain's CDR3 is CASSQDLAGGGAKNIQYF. CDR3 nucleotides: TGTGCCAGCAGCCAAGACCTAGCGGGGGGCGGAGCCAAAAACATTCAGTACTTC.

The chain has TRBV10-2 and TRBJ2-7, with 7 nucleotides matching TRBD1. The germline V gene has CDR1 WSHSY and CDR2 SAAADI. V lost 3 bases, J lost 0 bases, and 2 bases stayed unmatched. There are 14 residues in the CDR3. The DNA of the CDR3 is TGCGCCAGCAGTGAACGGGACAGCTCCTACGAGCAGTACTTC. Amino acid sequence: CASSERDSSYEQYF.

J is TRBJ2-3 and V is TRBV7-2; 7 bases align to TRBD1. This CDR3 is 15 amino acids long. The germline V gene has CDR1 SGHTA and CDR2 FQGNSA. V lost 0 bases, J lost 7 bases, and 7 bases stayed unmatched. CDR3 in amino acids: CASSLAQTGRNTQYF. CDR3 sequence (DNA): TGTGCCAGCAGCTTAGCGCAGACAGGGAGAAATACGCAGTATTTT.

The chain carries TRBV13 and TRBJ2-2, with 14 bases fitting TRBD2. CDR1 is PRHDT, CDR2 FYEKMQ, per germline (reference sequence). The junction had 10 bases not matched to a gene; V was cut back by 8 bases and J by 5 bases. This CDR3 comprises 17 residues. Here the CDR3 DNA reads TGTGCCAGCGGGACTAGCGGGGGTCCTAGGGGGACCGGGGAGCTGTTTTTT. It codes for CASGTSGGPRGTGELFF. Looking up the rest from reference TRBV13 and TRBJ2-2 gives the full variable domain: AAGVIQSPRHLIKEKRETATLKCYPIPRHDTVYWYQQGPGQDPQFLISFYEKMQSDKGSIPDRFSAQQFSDYHSELNMSSLELGDSALYFCASGTSGGPRGTGELFFGEGSRLTVL.

This rearrangement joins TRBV30 to TRBJ1-6; 9 nucleotides line up with TRBD1. CDR3 length equals 14 residues. Trimming took 2 bases from V and 7 from J; bases not matched to a gene: 3. Germline-derived CDR1 and CDR2 are GTSNPN and SVGIG (reference sequence). DNA for the CDR3: TGTGCCTGGAGTCGCGGGACAGGGAATTCACCCCTCCACTTT. It yields the protein CAWSRGTGNSPLHF.

This clone was counted only a few times. V is TRBV7-3 and J is TRBJ2-5; 7 positions agree with TRBD2. The ends lost 3 bases at V and 5 bases at J; junction bases unmatched: 3. This CDR3 is built from 13 residues. Germline V gives CDR1 SGHTA, CDR2 FQGTGA. The CDR3 sequence is CASSFARGETQYF. CDR3 bases: TGTGCCAGCAGCTTTGCGCGGGGGGAGACCCAGTACTTC.

This clone appeared a single time. The chain joins TRBV15 to TRBJ1-4, with D hard to call. Trimming pared 1 base from V and 5 bases from J, leaving 5 bases between. Germline assignment: CDR1 LNHNV and CDR2 YYDKDF (reference sequence). The CDR3 runs 13 residues. The CDR3 DNA reads as TGTGCCACCAGCAGAGTCCAGAATGAAAAACTGTTTTTT. Translation gives CATSRVQNEKLFF.

This clone is a singleton in its sample. This chain connects TRBV5-1 to TRBJ2-3; 9 bases are shared with TRBD1. V lost 6 bases to trimming and J lost 4 bases; unmatched junction nucleotides: 9. The CDR3 is 15 amino acids. From germline, CDR1 is SGHRS and CDR2 YFSETQ. The CDR3 DNA is TGCGCCAGCAAATTTTCCGGGACAGGGTCAGATACGCAGTATTTT. Encoded protein: CASKFSGTGSDTQYF.

The chain recombines TRBV19 with TRBJ1-3; perhaps TRBD1 as D (6 bases). The CDR3 length is 19 residues. V lost 1 base to trimming and J lost 0 bases, with 19 bases between them. CDR1 is LNHDA and CDR2 is SQIVND in the germline V gene (reference sequence). CDR3 sequence reads: CASSIVGAGALISGNTIYF. CDR3 bases: TGTGCCAGTAGTATAGTAGGCGCAGGGGCCCTGATCTCTGGAAACACCATATATTTT.

The V gene is TRBV5-1, the J gene TRBJ1-2; 7 nucleotides match TRBD1. The CDR3 is 15 amino acids. Germline lookup yields CDR1 SGHRS and CDR2 YFSETQ. After removal of 0 bases from V and 2 bases from J, the junction contained 4 bases not matched to a gene. The chain's CDR3 is CASSLGPQGNYGYTF. The CDR3 DNA reads TGCGCCAGCAGCTTGGGACCACAGGGGAACTATGGCTACACCTTC.

This chain joins TRBV18 and TRBJ1-3; D ambiguous. CDR3 length: 15 residues. V was trimmed by 3 bases and J by 0 bases, leaving 9 bases between them. Germline CDR1 reads KGHSH; CDR2 reads LQKENI. The CDR3 DNA reads as TGTGCCAGCTCACCGAGGGCGGACTCTGGAAACACCATATATTTT. Protein product: CASSPRADSGNTIYF.

The rearrangement uses TRBV9 and TRBJ2-3; TRBD2 aligns across 8 bases. V trimming: 3 bases; J trimming: 5 bases; junction bases outside the gene matches: 8. The CDR3 is 15 amino acids. Germline V CDR1 and CDR2: SGDLS, YYNGEE. The CDR3 coding sequence is TGTGCCAGCAGCGCAATAGCGGGGTACCAAGATACGCAGTATTTT. Its protein product is CASSAIAGYQDTQYF. The full variable domain, completed using reference TRBV9 and TRBJ2-3, is DSGVTQTPKHLITATGQRVTLRCSPRSGDLSVYWYQQSLDQGLQFLIQYYNGEERAKGNILERFSAQQFPDLHSELNLSSLELGDSALYFCASSAIAGYQDTQYFGPGTRLTVL.

This rearrangement joins TRBV6-5 to TRBJ2-5; 7 bases fit TRBD1. Germline V gene lookup returns CDR1 MNHEY and CDR2 SVGAGI. The length of the CDR3 is 13 residues. Trimming removed 3 bases from V and 3 bases from J; junction bases left unmatched: 1. The CDR3 loop is CASSYDREETQYF. CDR3 DNA sequence: TGTGCCAGCAGTTATGACAGGGAAGAGACCCAGTACTTC.

V gene TRBV9 combines with J gene TRBJ2-1; TRBD1 agrees at 7 bases. The CDR3 sequence is 15 residues long. V gave up 0 bases and J gave up 2 bases; unmatched junction bases: 2. Germline CDR1 is SGDLS and CDR2 is YYNGEE. CDR3 bases: TGTGCCAGCAGCGTAGAAGGGGGCCCCTACAATGAGCAGTTCTTC. It specifies CASSVEGGPYNEQFF.

The chain recombines TRBV7-8 with TRBJ2-1; TRBD2 agrees at 9 bases. V was pared by 8 bases and J by 8 bases, with 16 bases of the junction left unmatched. This CDR3 contains 16 residues. Germline V gene lookup returns CDR1 SGHVS and CDR2 FQNEAQ. CDR3 bases: TGTGCCAGCCGCAATCGGGTAGCGGGGGCTAGGGATGAGCAGTTCTTC. This encodes CASRNRVAGARDEQFF.